In this sample, the clone carrying this T cell receptor beta chain turned up many times. These data come from a study of T-cell reconstitution after alpha-beta-depleted transplantation in children. Unique molecular identifiers were incorporated during preparation of the TCRbeta library. TCRdb recomputed calls from the PCR reads with MiXCR, one row per CDR3 protein. The sample shows about 500,000 distinct CDR3 sequences, less than 35% of them seen only once. The CDR3 has 12 residues. Trimming left V 3 bases short and J 0 bases short, with 5 bases between. Germline lookup yields CDR1 DFQATT and CDR2 SNEGSKA (reference sequence).

Sequencing used PBMCs from the stem cell graft donor, obtained from the stem cell graft. V and J are TRBV20-1 and TRBJ1-1; D gene ambiguous. The sequence came from a human donor who donated a stem cell graft to a child with aplastic anemia. The CDR3, as DNA: TGCAGTGCTAGGGGCCTGAACACTGAAGCTTTCTTT. The encoded protein is CSARGLNTEAFF.